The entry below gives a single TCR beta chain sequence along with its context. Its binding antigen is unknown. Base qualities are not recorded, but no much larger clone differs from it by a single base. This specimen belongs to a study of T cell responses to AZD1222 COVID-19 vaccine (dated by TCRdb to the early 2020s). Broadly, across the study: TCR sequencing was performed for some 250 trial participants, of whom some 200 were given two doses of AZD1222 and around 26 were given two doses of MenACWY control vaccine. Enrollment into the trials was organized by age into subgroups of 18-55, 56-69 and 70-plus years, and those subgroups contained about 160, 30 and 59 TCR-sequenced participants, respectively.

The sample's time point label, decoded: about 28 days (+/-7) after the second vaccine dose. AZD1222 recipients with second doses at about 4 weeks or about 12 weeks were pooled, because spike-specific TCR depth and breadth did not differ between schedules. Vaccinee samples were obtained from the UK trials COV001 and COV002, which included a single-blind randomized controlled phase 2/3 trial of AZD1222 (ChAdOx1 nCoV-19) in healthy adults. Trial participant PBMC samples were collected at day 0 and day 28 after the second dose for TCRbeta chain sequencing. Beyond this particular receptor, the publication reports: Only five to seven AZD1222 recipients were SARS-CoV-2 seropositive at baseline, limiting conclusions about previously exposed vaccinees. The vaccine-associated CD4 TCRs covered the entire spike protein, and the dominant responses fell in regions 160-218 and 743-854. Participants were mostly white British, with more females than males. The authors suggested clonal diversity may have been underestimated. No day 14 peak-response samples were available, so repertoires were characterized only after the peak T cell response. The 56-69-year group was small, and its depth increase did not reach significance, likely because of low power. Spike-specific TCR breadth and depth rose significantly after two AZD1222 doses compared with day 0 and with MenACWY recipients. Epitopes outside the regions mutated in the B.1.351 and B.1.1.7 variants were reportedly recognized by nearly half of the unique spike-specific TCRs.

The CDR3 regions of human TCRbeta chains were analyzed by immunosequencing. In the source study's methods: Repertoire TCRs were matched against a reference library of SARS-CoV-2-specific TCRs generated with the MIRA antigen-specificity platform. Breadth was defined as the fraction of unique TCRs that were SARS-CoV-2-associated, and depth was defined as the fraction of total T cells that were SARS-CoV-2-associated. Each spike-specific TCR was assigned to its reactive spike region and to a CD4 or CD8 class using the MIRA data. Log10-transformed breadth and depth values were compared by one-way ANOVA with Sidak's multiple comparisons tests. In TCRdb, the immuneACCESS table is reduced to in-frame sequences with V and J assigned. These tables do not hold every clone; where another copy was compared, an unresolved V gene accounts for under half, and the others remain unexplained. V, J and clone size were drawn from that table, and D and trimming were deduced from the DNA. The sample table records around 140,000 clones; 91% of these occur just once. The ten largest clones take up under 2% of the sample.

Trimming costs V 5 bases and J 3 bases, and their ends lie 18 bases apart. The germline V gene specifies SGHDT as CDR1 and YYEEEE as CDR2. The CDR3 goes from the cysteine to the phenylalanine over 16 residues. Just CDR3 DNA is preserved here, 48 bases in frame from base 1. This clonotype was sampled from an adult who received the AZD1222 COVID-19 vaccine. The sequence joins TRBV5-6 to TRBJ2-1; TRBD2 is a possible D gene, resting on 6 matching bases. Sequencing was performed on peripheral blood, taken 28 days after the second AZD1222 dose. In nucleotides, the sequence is TGTGCCAGCAGTTCCGTGGGCGGGGAGCTCTACAATGAGCAGTTCTTC. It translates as CASSSVGGELYNEQFF.